Each of the 15 T cell receptor beta chains below was sequenced from the same sample in a study of neoadjuvant anti-PD-1 for oral cavity cancer. Sequenced by immunoSEQ multiplex PCR; TCRdb stores in-frame clones only, minus some. The sample yields around 81,000 clones, 84% seen once. Sequenced material: PBMCs, taken before nivolumab (anti-PD-1) treatment. These receptor sequences come from a person between 40 and 79 years old with oral cavity squamous cell carcinoma.

This chain joins TRBV19 and TRBJ1-1; TRBD1 might be the D (6 bases). Trimming removed 10 bases from V and 1 base from J, with 10 bases in between. The CDR3 length is 12 residues. The germline V gene encodes CDR1 LNHDA and CDR2 SQIVND (reference sequence). CDR3: CATSTGNTEAFF. The CDR3 DNA reads as TGTGCCACCTCGACAGGGAACACTGAAGCTTTCTTT.

The genes are TRBV5-1 and TRBJ2-7; TRBD1 matches at 11 bases. Trimming removed 3 bases from V and 0 bases from J; junction bases left unmatched: 11. Germline V gives CDR1 SGHRS, CDR2 YFSETQ. The CDR3 spans 18 residues. The CDR3 here is CASSSGTGGSASSYEQYF. In DNA, the CDR3 is TGCGCCAGCAGCTCCGGGACAGGGGGTTCTGCCAGCTCCTACGAGCAGTACTTC.

The chain uses TRBV7-9 and TRBJ2-1; D possibly corresponds to TRBD2 (5 bases). This CDR3 is 14 amino acids long. Deletions cut 4 bases from V and 10 bases from J, with 17 bases between. From germline, CDR1 is SEHNR and CDR2 FQNEAQ (reference sequence). CDR3 sequence (DNA): TGTGCCAGCAGCTCAGGACTGGAAAAAGCCGAGCAGTTCTTC. Protein: CASSSGLEKAEQFF.

V usage is TRBV19 and J usage is TRBJ2-5; a possible D gene is TRBD2 (5 bases). Per germline, CDR1 LNHDA and CDR2 SQIVND (reference sequence). The CDR3 runs 13 residues. The V end was cut by 4 bases, the J end by 5 bases, with 11 bases between. As DNA, the CDR3 is TGTGCCAGTAGTACGACGAGAGGGGAGACCCAGTACTTC. This encodes CASSTTRGETQYF.

The chain employs TRBV10-3 and TRBJ1-2; weak D call: TRBD1 (5 bases). The CDR3 has 14 amino acids. The V end was cut by 0 bases, the J end by 8 bases, with 13 bases between. Germline V CDR1 and CDR2: ENHRY, SYGVKD. The CDR3 loop is CAISESLGVGGYTF. The CDR3 DNA follows: TGTGCCATCAGTGAGTCGTTAGGGGTCGGGGGCTACACCTTC.

CDR3 amino acids: CASSQDVTSGSYNEQFF. Here the CDR3 DNA reads TGTGCCAGCAGCCAAGATGTCACTAGCGGGAGCTACAATGAGCAGTTCTTC. This chain connects TRBV4-2 to TRBJ2-1, with 11 bases aligning to TRBD2. The CDR3 has 17 amino acids. V shed 0 bases, J shed 3 bases, and the junction held 4 bases outside the gene matches. Germline loops: CDR1 LGHNA, CDR2 YNFKEQ.

The chain couples TRBV5-6 to TRBJ1-3; D is undetermined. Trimming pared 1 base from V and 0 bases from J, leaving 8 bases between. Germline V lookup: CDR1 SGHDT, CDR2 YYEEEE. CDR3 length: 15 residues. In DNA, the CDR3 is TGTGCCAGCAGCTTGACAGTCCTCTCTGGAAACACCATATATTTT. Protein product: CASSLTVLSGNTIYF. Combining the CDR3 with reference TRBV5-6 and TRBJ1-3 gives the whole variable domain DAGVTQSPTHLIKTRGQQVTLRCSPKSGHDTVSWYQQALGQGPQFIFQYYEEEERQRGNFPDRFSGHQFPNYSSELNVNALLLGDSALYLCASSLTVLSGNTIYFGEGSWLTVV.

CDR3 nucleotide sequence: TGTGCCAGCAGCTTACGACTAGCGGGAGGCACAGATACGCAGTATTTT. Translation: CASSLRLAGGTDTQYF. V is TRBV5-4 and J is TRBJ2-3; 12 bases match TRBD2. Germline assignment: CDR1 SGHNT and CDR2 YYREEE (reference sequence). This CDR3 is built from 16 residues. V was pared by 2 bases and J by 1 base, with 2 bases of the junction left unmatched.

The chain links TRBV10-3 to TRBJ2-7, with D possibly being TRBD2 (6 bases). The CDR3 is 14 residues long. Between the trimmed V and J ends, which lost 3 bases and 5 bases, there was a span of 14 bases. Germline V CDR1 and CDR2: ENHRY, SYGVKD. CDR3 sequence: CAISDRRGPDEQYF. The CDR3 DNA is TGTGCCATCAGTGACCGGAGGGGTCCCGACGAGCAGTACTTC.

A single count supports this clone. This rearrangement joins TRBV6-5 to TRBJ1-2; possible D gene TRBD1, 6 bases. The CDR3 has 14 residues. Trimming removed 5 bases at V and 8 bases at J, with 18 bases between. CDR1 and CDR2 (germline): MNHEY, SVGAGI. CDR3 in amino acids: CASSKMDRGGGYTF. For the CDR3, the DNA is TGTGCCAGCAGTAAAATGGACCGGGGGGGCGGCTACACCTTC.

The V gene is TRBV7-8, the J gene TRBJ2-1; the match to TRBD2 covers 12 bases. The CDR3 loop spans 14 amino acids. The V and J ends lost 5 bases and 6 bases, in that order; junction bases with no gene match: 2. Germline V lookup: CDR1 SGHVS, CDR2 FQNEAQ. CDR3 DNA sequence: TGTGCCAGCAGCAAGACTAGCGGGAGCAATGAGCAGTTCTTC. Encoded protein: CASSKTSGSNEQFF.

The gene calls are TRBV7-9 and TRBJ2-1; D is possibly TRBD2 (5 bases). The V gene's germline CDR1 is SEHNR and CDR2 FQNEAQ (reference sequence). The CDR3 loop spans 16 amino acids. Trimming stripped 1 base from V and 4 bases from J, with 14 bases between. This CDR3 is CASSLEPGRIYNEQFF. The CDR3 DNA reads as TGTGCCAGCAGCTTAGAACCGGGAAGGATTTACAATGAGCAGTTCTTC.

J is TRBJ1-2 and V is TRBV6-6, with 8 bases that match TRBD1. In germline, CDR1 is MNHNY, CDR2 SVGAGI (reference sequence). The CDR3 runs to 11 residues. V was pared by 7 bases and J by 8 bases, with 3 bases of the junction left unmatched. CDR3 DNA sequence: TGTGCCAGCACCGACAGGGGAGGCTACACCTTC. This gives the protein CASTDRGGYTF.

The chain combines TRBV20-1 with TRBJ2-7, with no clear D. The CDR3 is 10 residues long. Germline V gives CDR1 DFQATT, CDR2 SNEGSKA (reference sequence). The CDR3 protein is CSLGTYEQYF. CDR3 in DNA: TGCAGCTTGGGAACCTACGAGCAGTACTTC.

The rearrangement uses TRBV5-6 and TRBJ2-1; D possibly uses TRBD1 or TRBD2 (6 bases each). Germline CDR1 SGHDT, CDR2 YYEEEE. V was shortened by 4 bases and J by 4 bases, with 18 bases between the two germline ends. This CDR3 spans 16 amino acids. The CDR3 coding sequence is TGTGCCAGCAGCGAAATGGGGGCAGCGGGTTACAATGAGCAGTTCTTC. Its translation: CASSEMGAAGYNEQFF.